Listed here are 23 T cell receptor beta chains from one sample, sequenced in a study of Tregs in tolerant kidney transplant recipients. Mixed chimerism was transient after nonmyeloablative marrow transplants from related graft donors. The table came from immunoSEQ multiplex PCR; TCRdb's copy has only in-frame clones and leaves some out. The sample includes tens of thousands of clones, 91% of them seen just once. Sequenced here: CD4+ T cells from blood (PBMCs), sampled 24 months after the transplant. The receptors come from a human patient who received a combined kidney and bone marrow transplant. Some T cells may be the graft donor's.

V and J are TRBV28 and TRBJ2-2, with 8 bases fitting TRBD2. The V gene end was trimmed by 7 bases and the J gene end by 6 bases; junction bases not matched to a gene: 7. CDR1 is MDHEN, CDR2 SYDVKM, per germline. The CDR3 is 14 residues long. Written as DNA, the CDR3 is TGTGCCAGCATCCCGGGGGGGCCGGCCGGGGAGCTGTTTTTT. The encoded protein is CASIPGGPAGELFF.

V and J are TRBV6-1 and TRBJ2-5, with TRBD2 matching 9 bases. There are 13 residues in the CDR3. Germline-derived CDR1 and CDR2 are MNHNS and SASEGT. V was clipped by 7 bases and J by 5 bases; unmatched bases: 5. CDR3 sequence reads: CASTPSGAETQYF. In nucleotides, the CDR3 is TGTGCCAGCACCCCTAGCGGGGCTGAGACCCAGTACTTC.

The J gene is TRBJ2-5, the V gene TRBV5-4, with D perhaps matching TRBD2 (6 bases). V was pared by 6 bases and J by 1 base, with 10 bases between. This CDR3 spans 13 amino acids. CDR1 is SGHNT and CDR2 is YYREEE in the germline V gene (reference sequence). CDR3 region: CASTRGSQETQYF. For the CDR3, the DNA is TGTGCCAGCACCCGGGGGTCCCAAGAGACCCAGTACTTC.

The chain carries TRBV10-3 and TRBJ2-5; D unresolved. V was trimmed by 0 bases and J by 3 bases, leaving 8 bases between them. The CDR3 has 14 amino acids. In germline, CDR1 is ENHRY, CDR2 SYGVKD. The CDR3 DNA reads TGTGCCATCAGTGAGTCATATATCGAAGAGACCCAGTACTTC. Protein: CAISESYIEETQYF.

The chain links TRBV11-3 to TRBJ2-1; D unresolved. Germline CDR1 is SGHNT and CDR2 is YENEEA. This CDR3 comprises 13 residues. Between the trimmed V and J ends, which lost 5 bases and 10 bases, there was a span of 15 bases. The CDR3 nucleotides are TGTGCCAGCAGCCTGGTGGCGGTTGGGGAGCAGTTCTTC. Amino acid sequence: CASSLVAVGEQFF.

CDR3 sequence reads: CASSLKATNEKLFF. As DNA, the CDR3 is TGCGCCAGCAGCTTAAAAGCTACCAATGAAAAACTGTTTTTT. The chain recombines TRBV5-1 with TRBJ1-4; D gene unclear. Germline V CDR1 and CDR2: SGHRS, YFSETQ. V was shortened by 2 bases and J by 5 bases, with 10 bases between the two germline ends. The CDR3 is 14 amino acids.

This clone has a single count. V gene TRBV13 combines with J gene TRBJ1-4, with 12 nucleotides matching TRBD1. The V gene end was trimmed by 2 bases and the J gene end by 7 bases; junction bases not matched to a gene: 8. Germline loops: CDR1 PRHDT, CDR2 FYEKMQ (reference sequence). The CDR3 loop spans 17 amino acids. The CDR3 DNA sequence: TGTGCCAGCAGCTTATCCGGGACAGGGGGCTTAGGTGAAAAACTGTTTTTT. Translating gives CASSLSGTGGLGEKLFF.

V usage is TRBV4-2 and J usage is TRBJ2-1, with 9 bases identical to TRBD2. The V gene end was trimmed by 0 bases and the J gene end by 4 bases; junction bases not matched to a gene: 4. The CDR3 covers 16 residues. The germline gives CDR1 LGHNA, CDR2 YNFKEQ. CDR3 residues: CASSQDGLAGYNEQFF. In DNA, the CDR3 is TGTGCCAGCAGCCAAGATGGGCTAGCGGGGTACAATGAGCAGTTCTTC.

V and J are TRBV4-2 and TRBJ1-3; the D is unclear. CDR1 is LGHNA, CDR2 YNFKEQ, per germline. The V end lost 4 bases, the J end lost 4 bases, and 20 bases lay between the germline ends. The CDR3 has 17 residues. The CDR3 here is CASSLEISAARGNTIYF. In DNA, the CDR3 is TGTGCCAGCAGCCTAGAGATCTCCGCGGCGCGAGGAAACACCATATATTTT.

J is TRBJ2-1 and V is TRBV5-1; 9 bases agree with TRBD2. The CDR3 runs to 16 residues. CDR1 is SGHRS and CDR2 is YFSETQ in the germline V gene. V dropped 4 bases and J dropped 0; count of bases not matched to a gene: 5. The CDR3 reads CASSILLAGSYNEQFF. DNA for the CDR3: TGCGCCAGCAGCATATTACTAGCGGGCTCCTACAATGAGCAGTTCTTC.

As DNA, the CDR3 is TGTGCCAGCAGCGTCCGGGGGGTTAGCACAGATACGCAGTATTTT. Its protein is CASSVRGVSTDTQYF. This chain uses TRBV9 with TRBJ2-3, with TRBD2 matching over 7 bases. The length of the CDR3 is 15 residues. Germline V gene lookup returns CDR1 SGDLS and CDR2 YYNGEE. The V and J ends lost 2 bases and 0 bases, in that order; junction bases with no gene match: 3. Together with reference TRBV9 and TRBJ2-3, the CDR3 gives the full variable domain: DSGVTQTPKHLITATGQRVTLRCSPRSGDLSVYWYQQSLDQGLQFLIQYYNGEERAKGNILERFSAQQFPDLHSELNLSSLELGDSALYFCASSVRGVSTDTQYFGPGTRLTVL.

The rearrangement links TRBV7-2 to TRBJ2-5; D is possibly TRBD2 (5 bases). Germline-derived CDR1 and CDR2 are SGHTA and FQGNSA. Trimming removed 2 bases at V and 7 bases at J, with 14 bases between. This CDR3 has 14 residues. The CDR3 DNA reads as TGTGCCAGCAGCTTAAGGGAGCCAACGGGGACCCAGTACTTC. It codes for CASSLREPTGTQYF.

This rearrangement joins TRBV4-3 to TRBJ2-3; 9 nucleotides agree with TRBD2. This CDR3 has 16 residues. The V gene's germline CDR1 is LGHNA and CDR2 YSLEER. V dropped 1 base and J dropped 5; count of bases not matched to a gene: 7. CDR3 region: CASSQVGLAGGDTQYF. The CDR3 DNA follows: TGCGCCAGCAGCCAAGTGGGACTAGCTGGGGGAGATACGCAGTATTTT.

Only one count was recorded for this clone. The V and J genes are TRBV7-2 and TRBJ2-5, with 9 positions matching TRBD1. V shed 1 base, J shed 4 bases, and the junction held 10 bases outside the gene matches. Germline V gene data show CDR1 as SGHTA and CDR2 as FQGNSA. This CDR3 region has 17 residues. As DNA, the CDR3 is TGTGCCAGCAGCTTAGGATCCTCGGACAGGGGATTAGAGACCCAGTACTTC. This gives the protein CASSLGSSDRGLETQYF.

The count of this clone is one. The CDR3, as DNA: TGTGCCAGCAGCGTCACCTCGACTAGCGGGAGTGTAGATTCCTACGAGCAGTACTTC. Translated: CASSVTSTSGSVDSYEQYF. V gene TRBV4-2 combines with J gene TRBJ2-7; 12 nucleotides agree with TRBD2. The ends lost 5 bases at V and 1 base at J; junction bases unmatched: 15. There are 19 residues in the CDR3. CDR1 and CDR2 (germline): LGHNA, YNFKEQ.

The genes are TRBV5-1 and TRBJ2-3; 9 nucleotides line up with TRBD1. V trimming: 2 bases; J trimming: 0 bases; junction bases outside the gene matches: 7. The germline V gene has CDR1 SGHRS and CDR2 YFSETQ. The CDR3 has 17 amino acids. The CDR3 spells CASSFWRGQGSTDTQYF. CDR3 DNA sequence: TGCGCCAGCAGCTTTTGGCGGGGACAGGGTAGCACAGATACGCAGTATTTT. Full variable domain (missing parts from reference TRBV5-1 and TRBJ2-3): KAGVTQTPRYLIKTRGQQVTLSCSPISGHRSVSWYQQTPGQGLQFLFEYFSETQRNKGNFPGRFSGRQFSNSRSEMNVSTLELGDSALYLCASSFWRGQGSTDTQYFGPGTRLTVL.

This chain joins TRBV9 and TRBJ2-7; TRBD1 agrees at 9 bases. The CDR3 loop spans 16 amino acids. The trim removed 4 bases at V and 9 bases at J, leaving 17 bases unmatched. The germline gives CDR1 SGDLS, CDR2 YYNGEE. DNA of the CDR3: TGTGCCAGCAGCCCGCTAACGGGACAGGGTTTAAAATGGCAGTACTTC. Encoded protein: CASSPLTGQGLKWQYF. Full variable domain (remainder filled in from reference TRBV9 and TRBJ2-7): DSGVTQTPKHLITATGQRVTLRCSPRSGDLSVYWYQQSLDQGLQFLIQYYNGEERAKGNILERFSAQQFPDLHSELNLSSLELGDSALYFCASSPLTGQGLKWQYFGPGTRLTVT.

This clone is a singleton in its sample. The chain links TRBV11-2 to TRBJ1-2; 10 bases match TRBD1. The CDR3 is 15 residues long. Per the germline V gene, CDR1 is SGHAT and CDR2 is FQNNGV. With 5 bases clipped from V and 8 bases from J, the junction kept 11 bases outside the gene matches. This CDR3 reads CASSQLSGTGEGYTF. The CDR3 region has the DNA TGTGCCAGCAGCCAATTATCCGGGACAGGGGAAGGCTACACCTTC.

The chain couples TRBV7-2 to TRBJ1-4; the match to TRBD1 covers 7 bases. Germline V gives CDR1 SGHTA, CDR2 FQGNSA. The CDR3 totals 15 residues. Germline trimming cut 3 bases from V and 4 bases from J; bases unmatched to any gene: 5. The CDR3 coding sequence is TGTGCCAGCAGCTTGGGGGACAGAAATAATGAAAAACTGTTTTTT. Its translation: CASSLGDRNNEKLFF.

J is TRBJ2-1 and V is TRBV7-9, with 7 bases matching TRBD2. Germline V gene data show CDR1 as SEHNR and CDR2 as FQNEAQ (reference sequence). CDR3 length: 19 amino acids. Unmatched junction bases numbered 16, after V lost 1 base and J lost 4 bases. This chain's CDR3 is CASSLVPGVYGGSYNEQFF. The CDR3 nucleotides read TGTGCCAGCAGCTTAGTGCCCGGCGTCTACGGGGGGTCATACAATGAGCAGTTCTTC.

The J gene is TRBJ2-2, the V gene TRBV5-4; 11 positions match TRBD2. J lost 0 bases, V lost 0 bases, and 1 base had no gene match. Germline CDR1 and CDR2: SGHNT and YYREEE (reference sequence). The CDR3 totals 17 residues. In DNA form, the CDR3 reads TGTGCCAGCAGCTTGGGTAGCGGGAGGGCGAACACCGGGGAGCTGTTTTTT. Its translation: CASSLGSGRANTGELFF.

This clone was recorded once. The CDR3, as DNA: TGCGCCAGCAGCAAGAGACTAGAAAACAATGAGCAGTTCTTC. This sequence encodes CASSKRLENNEQFF. This chain joins TRBV5-1 and TRBJ2-1; D possibly corresponds to TRBD2 (6 bases). Trimming cost V 4 bases and J 5 bases, with 13 bases left between them. The CDR3 is made up of 14 amino acids. Germline V gene lookup returns CDR1 SGHRS and CDR2 YFSETQ.

This clone was seen once. The chain joins TRBV15 to TRBJ2-7, with a weak D call TRBD1 (5 bases). Between the trimmed V and J ends, which lost 3 bases and 6 bases, there was a span of 15 bases. This CDR3 contains 14 residues. Germline CDR1 LNHNV, CDR2 YYDKDF (reference sequence). CDR3 in amino acids: CATSSLGVPTEQYF. The CDR3 DNA reads TGTGCCACCAGCAGTTTAGGGGTTCCGACCGAGCAGTACTTC.